The clone carrying this T cell receptor (beta chain) was seen more than once but under ten times. Its matching antigen is unknown. Given a much more abundant clone one base away, this may be a read error. Patients aged 18 to 65 had newly diagnosed hyperthyroidism of under 2 months' duration. Blood from later-ophthalmopathy patients was taken at first hyperthyroidism diagnosis. This entry is derived from a study of T cells in Graves' hyperthyroidism and ophthalmopathy. Findings and limits, study-wide: The model foresaw ophthalmopathy a median around seven months prior to onset.

Amplified regions were TCR beta CDR3 sequences from RNA transcripts. A set of HTBI primers served as the primers for a first-round RT-PCR of the TCR CDR3. TCRdb passed the multiplex PCR reads through MiXCR, listing each CDR3 protein once. The sample records fewer than 400,000 distinct CDR3 sequences, roughly 14% being singletons. CDR1 and CDR2 from the germline V gene are SNHLY and FYNNEI. Trimming cost V 6 bases and J 2 bases; bases outside gene matches: 10. The CDR3 is made up of 16 amino acids. This rearrangement joins TRBV2 to TRBJ2-3, with 8 bases matching TRBD2. This TCR was sampled from a woman aged 18-30 years with Graves' hyperthyroidism that later progressed to Graves' ophthalmopathy. The source material was blood. The CDR3 DNA reads TGTGCCAGCAGCCTCATCGGACTAGCAACCACAGATACGCAGTATTTT. It codes for CASSLIGLATTDTQYF.